The TCR beta chain under discussion was sequenced for a study of T cells after yellow fever vaccination. Study information: With SMART-Seq v4 Ultra Low Input, the fractions containing low cell numbers were prepared.

Study-wide findings and caveats: By day 5 rather than day 15, the secondary response had peaked, though it was weaker.

This CDR3 region has 15 residues. CDR1 and CDR2 from the germline V gene are DFQATT and SNEGSKA (reference sequence). The V gene lost 1 base and the J gene lost 9 bases, with 21 bases spanning the gap. They built TCR cDNA with 5'RACE template switching, a step that put in a universal primer site and UMIs. TCRdb passed the 5' RACE reads through MiXCR, listing each CDR3 protein once. This sample has 550,000 to 750,000 distinct CDR3 sequences, with approximately 13% found just once. A word on this clonotype: The antigen is not known.

The chain recombines TRBV20-1 with TRBJ2-5; either TRBD1 or TRBD2 may supply D (5 bases each). The clonotype was recovered from a man between 25 and 39 years old who received the YFV17D yellow fever vaccine. This specimen was PBMCs, taken on the day of the yellow fever booster vaccination. The CDR3 DNA reads as TGCAGTGCTAGAGTAGTACCCAGGGAGCCCACGCCCCAGTACTTC. Its protein product is CSARVVPREPTPQYF.